The source of this T cell receptor (beta chain) is a study of cytomegalovirus exposure and HLA in healthy donors. Findings and caveats of the study: The authors later found TCR association rates varying by HLA locus, with DRB1 most and HLA-C fewest.

PCR primers comprised 60 Vbeta and 13 Jbeta primers. Sequencing was performed with immunoSEQ multiplex PCR; in TCRdb, only in-frame clones are kept and a portion is missing. The table includes around 140,000 clones, under 10% detected once. For this clone: Its matching antigen is unknown.

This TCR derives from a woman in her forties in good health and CMV-seropositive. Material for sequencing was PBMCs.

The DNA for the CDR3 is TGTGCTAGTGGTTTGGTACCCGGGAGTCTTTTAGTTGGTGGCTACGAGCAGTACTTC. Translating it yields CASGLVPGSLLVGGYEQYF. This rearrangement joins TRBV12-5 to TRBJ2-7, with a weak D call TRBD2 (6 bases). This CDR3 has 19 amino acids. V lost 0 bases, J lost 3 bases, and 24 bases lay in between. Germline CDR1 is LGHNT and CDR2 is FRNRAP. Full variable domain (remainder filled in from reference TRBV12-5 and TRBJ2-7): DARVTQTPRHKVTEMGQEVTMRCQPILGHNTVFWYRQTMMQGLELLAYFRNRAPLDDSGMPKDRFSAEMPDATLATLKIQPSEPRDSAVYFCASGLVPGSLLVGGYEQYFGPGTRLTVT.